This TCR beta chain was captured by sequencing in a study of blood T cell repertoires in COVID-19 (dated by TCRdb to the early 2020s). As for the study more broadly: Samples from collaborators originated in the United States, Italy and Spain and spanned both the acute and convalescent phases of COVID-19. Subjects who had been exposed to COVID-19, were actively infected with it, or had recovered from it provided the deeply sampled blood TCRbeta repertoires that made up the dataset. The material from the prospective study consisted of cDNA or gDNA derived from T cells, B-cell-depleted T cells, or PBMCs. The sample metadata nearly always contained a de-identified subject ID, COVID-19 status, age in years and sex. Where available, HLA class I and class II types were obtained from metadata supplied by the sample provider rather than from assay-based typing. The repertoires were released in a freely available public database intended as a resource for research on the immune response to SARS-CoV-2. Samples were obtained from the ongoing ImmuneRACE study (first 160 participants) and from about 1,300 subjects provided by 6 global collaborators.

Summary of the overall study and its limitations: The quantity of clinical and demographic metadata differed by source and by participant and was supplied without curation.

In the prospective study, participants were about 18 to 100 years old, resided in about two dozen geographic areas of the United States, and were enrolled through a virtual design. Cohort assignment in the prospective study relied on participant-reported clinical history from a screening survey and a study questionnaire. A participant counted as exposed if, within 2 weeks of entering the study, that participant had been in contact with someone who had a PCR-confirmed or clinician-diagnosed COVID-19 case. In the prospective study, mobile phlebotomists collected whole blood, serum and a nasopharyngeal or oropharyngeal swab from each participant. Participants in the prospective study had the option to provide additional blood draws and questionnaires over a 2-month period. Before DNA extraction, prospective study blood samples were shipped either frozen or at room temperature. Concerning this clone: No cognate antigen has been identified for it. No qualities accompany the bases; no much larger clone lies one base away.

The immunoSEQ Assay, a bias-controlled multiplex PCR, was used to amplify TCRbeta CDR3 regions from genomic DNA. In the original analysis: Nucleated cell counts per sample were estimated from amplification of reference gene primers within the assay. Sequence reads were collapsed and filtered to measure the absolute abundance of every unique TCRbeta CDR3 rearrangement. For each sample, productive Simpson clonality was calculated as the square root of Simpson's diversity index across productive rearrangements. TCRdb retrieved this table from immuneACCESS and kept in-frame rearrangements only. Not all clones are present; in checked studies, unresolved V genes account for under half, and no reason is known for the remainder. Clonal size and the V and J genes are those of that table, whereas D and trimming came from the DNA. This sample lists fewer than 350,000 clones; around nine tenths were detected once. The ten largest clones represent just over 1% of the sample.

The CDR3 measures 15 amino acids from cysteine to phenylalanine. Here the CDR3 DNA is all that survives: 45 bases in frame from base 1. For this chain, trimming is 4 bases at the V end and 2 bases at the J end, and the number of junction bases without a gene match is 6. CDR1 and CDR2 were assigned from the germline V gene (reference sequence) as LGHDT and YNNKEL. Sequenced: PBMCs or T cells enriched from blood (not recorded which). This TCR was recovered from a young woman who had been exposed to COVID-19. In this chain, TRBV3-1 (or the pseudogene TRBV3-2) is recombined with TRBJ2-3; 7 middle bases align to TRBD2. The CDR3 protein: CASSPVLANTDTQYF. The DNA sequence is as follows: TGTGCCAGCAGCCCGGTACTAGCGAACACAGATACGCAGTATTTT.